This T cell receptor (beta chain) appears in the sequencing data of a study of blood T cell repertoires in COVID-19. Overall study: Acute-phase and convalescent COVID-19 samples originated in the United States, Italy and Spain. T cells, B-cell-depleted T cells, or PBMCs supplied cDNA or gDNA.

The CDR3 is 13 residues long. CDR1 MNHEY and CDR2 SVGAGI come from the germline V gene. Trimming removed 5 bases from V and 0 bases from J, with 7 bases in between. In the original analysis: Using reference gene primer amplification, nucleated cell counts were estimated. Only in-frame clones appear in the TCRdb table, and some are missing; sequencing was by immunoSEQ multiplex PCR. V, J and clone size are those of that table, while D and trimming were read from the DNA. The repertoire holds 75,000 to 100,000 clones, approximately 86% seen once, with more than 1.5% in the top ten. V gene TRBV6-5 combines with J gene TRBJ1-1, with D unclear. Sequencing input: peripheral blood. The receptor comes from a man aged 80 or over with acute or convalescent COVID-19. Here the CDR3 reads CASSPLLNTEAFF. The CDR3, as DNA: TGTGCCAGCAGTCCCCTTTTGAACACTGAAGCTTTCTTT.